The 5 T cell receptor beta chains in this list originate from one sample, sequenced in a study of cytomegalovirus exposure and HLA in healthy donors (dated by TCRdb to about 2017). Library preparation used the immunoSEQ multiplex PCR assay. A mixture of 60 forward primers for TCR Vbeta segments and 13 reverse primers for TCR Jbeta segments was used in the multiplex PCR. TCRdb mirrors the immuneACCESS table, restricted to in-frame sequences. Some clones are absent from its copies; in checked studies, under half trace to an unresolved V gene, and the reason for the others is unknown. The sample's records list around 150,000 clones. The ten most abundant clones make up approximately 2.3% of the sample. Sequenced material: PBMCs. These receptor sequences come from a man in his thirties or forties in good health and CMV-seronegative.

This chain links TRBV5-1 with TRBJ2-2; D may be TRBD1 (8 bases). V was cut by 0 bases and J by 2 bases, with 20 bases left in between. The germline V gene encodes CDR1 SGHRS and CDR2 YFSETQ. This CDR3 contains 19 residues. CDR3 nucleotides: TGCGCCAGCAGCTTGGCCGGACAGGGAGGGAGGATTAACACCGGGGAGCTGTTTTTT. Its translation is CASSLAGQGGRINTGELFF.

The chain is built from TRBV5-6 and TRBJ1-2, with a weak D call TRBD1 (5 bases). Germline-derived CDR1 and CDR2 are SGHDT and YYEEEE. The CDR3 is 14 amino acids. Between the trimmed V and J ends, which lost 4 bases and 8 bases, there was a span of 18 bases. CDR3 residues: CASSPGEIPIGYTF. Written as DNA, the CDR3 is TGTGCCAGCAGCCCGGGGGAGATCCCTATAGGCTACACCTTC.

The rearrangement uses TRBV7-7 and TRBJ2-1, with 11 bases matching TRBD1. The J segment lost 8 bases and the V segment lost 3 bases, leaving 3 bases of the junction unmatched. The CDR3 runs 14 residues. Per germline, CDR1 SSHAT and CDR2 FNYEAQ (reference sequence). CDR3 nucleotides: TGTGCCAGCAGCTTCGGGACAGGGGGGGATGAGCAGTTCTTC. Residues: CASSFGTGGDEQFF.

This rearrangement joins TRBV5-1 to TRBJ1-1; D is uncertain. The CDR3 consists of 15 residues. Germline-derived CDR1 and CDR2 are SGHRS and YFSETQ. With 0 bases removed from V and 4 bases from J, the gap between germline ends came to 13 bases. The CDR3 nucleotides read TGCGCCAGCAGCTTGGGCTGGAGGGAGGGCACTGAAGCTTTCTTT. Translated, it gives CASSLGWREGTEAFF.

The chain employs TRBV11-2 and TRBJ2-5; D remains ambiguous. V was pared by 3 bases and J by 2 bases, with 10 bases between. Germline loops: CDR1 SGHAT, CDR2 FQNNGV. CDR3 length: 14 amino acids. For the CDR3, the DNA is TGTGCCAGCAGCTTTAACGCAGGTCAAGAGACCCAGTACTTC. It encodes CASSFNAGQETQYF.